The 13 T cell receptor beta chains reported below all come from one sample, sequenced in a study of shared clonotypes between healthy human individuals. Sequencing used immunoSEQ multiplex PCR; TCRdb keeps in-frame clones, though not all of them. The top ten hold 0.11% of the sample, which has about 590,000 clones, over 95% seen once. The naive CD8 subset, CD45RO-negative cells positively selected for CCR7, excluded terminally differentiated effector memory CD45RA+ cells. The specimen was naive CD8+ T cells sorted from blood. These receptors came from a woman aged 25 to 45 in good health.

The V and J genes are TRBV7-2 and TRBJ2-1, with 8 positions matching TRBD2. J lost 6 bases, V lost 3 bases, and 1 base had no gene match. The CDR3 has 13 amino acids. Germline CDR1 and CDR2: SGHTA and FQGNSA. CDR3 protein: CASSFGLANEQFF. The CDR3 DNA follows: TGTGCCAGCAGCTTCGGACTAGCCAATGAGCAGTTCTTC.

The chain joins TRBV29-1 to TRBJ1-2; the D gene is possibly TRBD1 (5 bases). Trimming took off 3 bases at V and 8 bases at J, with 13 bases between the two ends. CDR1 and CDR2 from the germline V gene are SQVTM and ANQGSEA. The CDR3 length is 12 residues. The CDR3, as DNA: TGCAGCGTTGATGGGGCAGGACGGGGCTACACCTTC. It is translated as CSVDGAGRGYTF.

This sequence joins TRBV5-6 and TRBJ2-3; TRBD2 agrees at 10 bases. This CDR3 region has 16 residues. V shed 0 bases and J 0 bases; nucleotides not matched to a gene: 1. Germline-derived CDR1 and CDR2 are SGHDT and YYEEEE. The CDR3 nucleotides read TGTGCCAGCAGCTTGGAACTAGCGGGGAGCACAGATACGCAGTATTTT. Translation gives CASSLELAGSTDTQYF.

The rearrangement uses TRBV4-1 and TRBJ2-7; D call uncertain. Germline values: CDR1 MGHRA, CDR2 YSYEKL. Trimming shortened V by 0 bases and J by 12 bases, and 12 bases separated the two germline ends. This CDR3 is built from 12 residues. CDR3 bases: TGCGCCAGCAGCCAAGATGGACGGAGCTTGTACTTC. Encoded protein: CASSQDGRSLYF.

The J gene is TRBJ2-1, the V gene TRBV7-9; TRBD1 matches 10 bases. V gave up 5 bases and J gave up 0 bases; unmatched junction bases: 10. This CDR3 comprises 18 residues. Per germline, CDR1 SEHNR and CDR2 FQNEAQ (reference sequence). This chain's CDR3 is CASSVPGQGTSSYNEQFF. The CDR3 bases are TGTGCCAGCAGCGTCCCGGGACAGGGGACGAGCTCCTACAATGAGCAGTTCTTC. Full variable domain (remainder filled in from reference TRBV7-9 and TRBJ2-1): DTGVSQNPRHKITKRGQNVTFRCDPISEHNRLYWYRQTLGQGPEFLTYFQNEAQLEKSRLLSDRFSAERPKGSFSTLEIQRTEQGDSAMYLCASSVPGQGTSSYNEQFFGPGTRLTVL.

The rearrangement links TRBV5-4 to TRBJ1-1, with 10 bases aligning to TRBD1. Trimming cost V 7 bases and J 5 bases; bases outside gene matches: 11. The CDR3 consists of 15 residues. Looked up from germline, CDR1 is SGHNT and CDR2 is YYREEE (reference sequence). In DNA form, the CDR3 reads TGTGCCAGCCGAAGGGACAGGGGCCGGGGAACTGAAGCTTTCTTT. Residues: CASRRDRGRGTEAFF.

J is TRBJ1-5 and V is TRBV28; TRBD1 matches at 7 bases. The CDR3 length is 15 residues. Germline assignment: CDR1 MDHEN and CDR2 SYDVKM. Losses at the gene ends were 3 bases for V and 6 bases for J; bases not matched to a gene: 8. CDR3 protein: CASSLAETGSQPQHF. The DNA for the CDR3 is TGTGCCAGCAGTTTGGCAGAGACAGGGTCTCAGCCCCAGCATTTT. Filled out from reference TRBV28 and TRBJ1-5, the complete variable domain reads DVKVTQSSRYLVKRTGEKVFLECVQDMDHENMFWYRQDPGLGLRLIYFSYDVKMKEKGDIPEGYSVSREKKERFSLILESASTNQTSMYLCASSLAETGSQPQHFGDGTRLSIL.

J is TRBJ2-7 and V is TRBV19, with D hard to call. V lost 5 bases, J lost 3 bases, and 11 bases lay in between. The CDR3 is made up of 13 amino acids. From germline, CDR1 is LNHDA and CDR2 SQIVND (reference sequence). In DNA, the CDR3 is TGTGCCAGTAGTTTCTACACGTTCTACGAGCAGTACTTC. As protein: CASSFYTFYEQYF.

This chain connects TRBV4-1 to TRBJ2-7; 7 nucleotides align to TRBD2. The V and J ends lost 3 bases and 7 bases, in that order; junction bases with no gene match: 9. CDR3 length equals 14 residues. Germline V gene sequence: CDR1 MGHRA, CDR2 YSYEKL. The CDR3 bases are TGCGCCAGCAGCCATTTAAGCGGGAAGGGGGAGCAGTACTTC. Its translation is CASSHLSGKGEQYF.

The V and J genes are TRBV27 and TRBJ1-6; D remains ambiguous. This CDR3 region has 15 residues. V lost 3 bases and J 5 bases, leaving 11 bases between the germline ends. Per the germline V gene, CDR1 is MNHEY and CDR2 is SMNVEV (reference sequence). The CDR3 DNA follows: TGTGCCAGCAGTTTGGGGTGGGCGGATAATTCACCCCTCCACTTT. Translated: CASSLGWADNSPLHF.

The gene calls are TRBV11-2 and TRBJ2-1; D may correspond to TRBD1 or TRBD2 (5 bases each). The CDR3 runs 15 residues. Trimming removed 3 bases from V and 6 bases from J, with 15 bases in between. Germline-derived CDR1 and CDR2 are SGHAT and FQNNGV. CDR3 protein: CASSFALGPSNEQFF. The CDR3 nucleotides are TGTGCCAGCAGCTTCGCGTTGGGACCTAGCAATGAGCAGTTCTTC.

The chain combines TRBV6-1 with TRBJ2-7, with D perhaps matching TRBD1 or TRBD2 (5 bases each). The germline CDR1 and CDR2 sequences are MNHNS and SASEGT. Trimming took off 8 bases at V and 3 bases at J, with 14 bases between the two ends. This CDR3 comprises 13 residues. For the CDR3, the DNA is TGTGCCAGCGGGGGACGGAACCTCTACGAGCAGTACTTC. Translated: CASGGRNLYEQYF.

The CDR3 DNA follows: TGTGCCAGCAGTTTGGCGGGAGGGGACTACGAGCAGTACTTC. It specifies CASSLAGGDYEQYF. The chain is built from TRBV28 and TRBJ2-7; TRBD2 aligns across 9 bases. CDR3 size: 14 residues. Germline lookup yields CDR1 MDHEN and CDR2 SYDVKM. Losses at the gene ends were 3 bases for V and 3 bases for J; bases not matched to a gene: 3.